This T cell receptor (beta chain) is drawn from a study of CD8 T cells in ankylosing spondylitis. Regarding the study as a whole: Blood from ankylosing spondylitis patients appeared to carry a characteristic roughly eight-variant TCR beta motif.

Germline V CDR1 and CDR2: MNHNS, SASEGT. This CDR3 has 11 residues. Trimming stripped 2 bases from V and 7 bases from J, with 5 bases between. As the method for making TCR beta libraries, quantitative 5'-RACE with molecular barcodes was used. TCRdb re-analysed the 5' RACE reads in MiXCR, keeping a single row per CDR3 protein. Altogether about 540,000 distinct CDR3 sequences are present, about 12% being singletons, with the ten largest covering about 6.5%. The sample holds many counts of this clonotype. Its antigen remains unknown. The rearrangement joins TRBV6-1 to TRBJ1-1; D unresolved. The source of this sequence is a male donor with ankylosing spondylitis. Sequenced input: blood, either unsorted or a sorted T cell fraction (not recorded which). DNA of the CDR3: TGTGCCAGCAGTGAAAGGGTTGAAGCTTTCTTT. Protein: CASSERVEAFF.